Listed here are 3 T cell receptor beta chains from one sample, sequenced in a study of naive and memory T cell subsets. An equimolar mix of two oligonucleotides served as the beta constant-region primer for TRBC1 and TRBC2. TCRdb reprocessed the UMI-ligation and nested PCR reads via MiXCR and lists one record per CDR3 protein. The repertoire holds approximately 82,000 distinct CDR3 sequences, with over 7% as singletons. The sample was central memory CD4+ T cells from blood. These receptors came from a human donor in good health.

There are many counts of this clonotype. The CDR3 nucleotides are TGTGCCAGCACTCTGGGACAGTTAAGCTCTGGGGCCAACGTCCTGACTTTC. Protein: CASTLGQLSSGANVLTF. J is TRBJ2-6 and V is TRBV5-4, with 7 nucleotides matching TRBD1. This CDR3 has 17 residues. Germline-derived CDR1 and CDR2 are SGHNT and YYREEE (reference sequence). The V and J ends lost 6 bases and 0 bases, in that order; junction bases with no gene match: 9.

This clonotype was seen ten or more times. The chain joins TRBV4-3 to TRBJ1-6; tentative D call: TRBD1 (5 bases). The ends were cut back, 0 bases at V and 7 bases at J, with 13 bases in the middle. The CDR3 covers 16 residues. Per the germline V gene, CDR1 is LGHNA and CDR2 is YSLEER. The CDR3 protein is CASSQDMGQGNSPLHF. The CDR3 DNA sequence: TGCGCCAGCAGCCAAGATATGGGTCAGGGAAATTCACCCCTCCACTTT.

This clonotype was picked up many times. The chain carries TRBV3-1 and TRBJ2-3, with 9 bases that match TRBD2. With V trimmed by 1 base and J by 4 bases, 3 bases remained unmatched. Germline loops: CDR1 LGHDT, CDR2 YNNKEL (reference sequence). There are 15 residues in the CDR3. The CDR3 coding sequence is TGTGCCAGCAGCCAAGGTAGCGGGAGATCAGATACGCAGTATTTT. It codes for CASSQGSGRSDTQYF.